This T cell receptor beta chain was sequenced during a study of blood T cells in healthy people across ages. General study findings and limits: No one knew whether donors had CMV, which possibly confounded expanded clonotype changes. TCR beta diversity per million T cells fell roughly linearly with age.

Comments on this clonotype: The antigen is undetermined. This may be a read error, as it is one base from a much larger clone.

Trimming removed 2 bases from V and 6 bases from J; junction bases left unmatched: 5. This CDR3 is 14 amino acids long. CDR1 SQVTM and CDR2 ANQGSEA come from the germline V gene. A second about 7 to 11 cycle PCR used barcoded and J-beta primers. Tagging of each cDNA molecule was performed by a template-switch adaptor with 12 random nucleotides. TCRdb used MiXCR to reprocess the 5' RACE reads, holding one entry per CDR3 protein. The data hold about 780,000 distinct CDR3 sequences, with around 50% observed a single time. The rearrangement joins TRBV29-1 to TRBJ2-3; 10 bases are shared with TRBD1. Sequencing was done on a sample of blood. The receptor comes from an elderly man in good health. The CDR3 is CSVEKGQGIDTQYF. CDR3 nucleotides: TGCAGCGTTGAAAAGGGACAGGGGATTGATACGCAGTATTTT.